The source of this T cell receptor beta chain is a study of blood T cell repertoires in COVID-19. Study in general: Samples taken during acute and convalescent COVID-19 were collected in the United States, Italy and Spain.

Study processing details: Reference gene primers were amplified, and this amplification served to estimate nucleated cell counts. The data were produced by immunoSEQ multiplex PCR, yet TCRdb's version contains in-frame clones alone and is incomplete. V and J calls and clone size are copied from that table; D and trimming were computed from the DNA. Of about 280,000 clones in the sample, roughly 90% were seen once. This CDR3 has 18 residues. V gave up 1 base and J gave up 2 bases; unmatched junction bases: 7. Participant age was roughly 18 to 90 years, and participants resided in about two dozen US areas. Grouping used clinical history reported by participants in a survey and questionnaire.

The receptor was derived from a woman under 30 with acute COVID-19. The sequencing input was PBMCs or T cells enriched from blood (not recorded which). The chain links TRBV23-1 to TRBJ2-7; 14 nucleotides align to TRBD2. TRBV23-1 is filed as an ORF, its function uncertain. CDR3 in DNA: TGCGCCAGCAGTCAATTGACTAGCGGGAGGGCCAGCACCTACGAGCAGTACTTC. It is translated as CASSQLTSGRASTYEQYF.